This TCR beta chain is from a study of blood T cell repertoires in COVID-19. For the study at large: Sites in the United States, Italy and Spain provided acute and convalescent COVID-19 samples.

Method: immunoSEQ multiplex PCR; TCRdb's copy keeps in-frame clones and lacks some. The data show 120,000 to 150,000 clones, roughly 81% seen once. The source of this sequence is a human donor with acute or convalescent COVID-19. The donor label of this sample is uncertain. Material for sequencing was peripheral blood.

In nucleotides, the CDR3 is TGCGCCAGCAGTCTGGGACAGGGGGGCCAGACTAATGAAAAACTGTTTTTT. Translating gives CASSLGQGGQTNEKLFF. The chain uses TRBV23-1 and TRBJ1-4; 11 nucleotides match TRBD1. TRBV23-1 is filed as an ORF, its function uncertain. Trimming took 4 bases from V and 2 from J; bases not matched to a gene: 6. The CDR3 spans 17 residues.